Listed below are T cell receptor beta chains from one sample, sequenced in a study of cytomegalovirus exposure and HLA in healthy donors. Here immunoSEQ multiplex PCR was the method, and the copy in TCRdb shows in-frame clones only, minus some. Of 110,000 to 150,000 clones listed, roughly 80% are singletons. The sample taken for sequencing was PBMCs. These TCRs come from a male donor in good health and CMV-seronegative. Each CDR3 is given with its conserved first and last residue. Each record gives: J gene, V gene, D gene, CDR3 length, clone size, CDR3 protein, CDR3 DNA. The D gene is left open where the match is weak. The listing skips clone size in some rows; elsewhere it reads once, few, many or a size class.

TRBJ2-1 TRBV7-7 TRBD2 14 - CASSPSGRANEQFF TGTGCCAGCAGCCCGAGCGGGAGGGCCAATGAGCAGTTCTTC
TRBJ2-7 TRBV21-1 - 16 - CASSKRTGRVSYEQYF TGTGCCAGCAGCAAACGGACTGGCCGAGTCTCTTACGAGCAGTACTTC
TRBJ2-7 TRBV7-2 - 14 - CASSLVSALYEQYF TGTGCCAGCAGCTTAGTTAGCGCACTCTACGAGCAGTACTTC
TRBJ2-7 TRBV9 - 14 - CASSVGSGSYEQYF TGTGCCAGCAGCGTAGGAAGCGGTTCCTACGAGCAGTACTTC
TRBJ2-7 TRBV27 - 15 - CASRGGQSSTYEQYF TGTGCCAGCAGGGGGGGACAGTCCTCCACCTACGAGCAGTACTTC
TRBJ1-4 TRBV7-9 - 12 - CAVGAGKEKLFF TGTGCCGTAGGGGCTGGTAAGGAAAAACTGTTTTTT
TRBJ1-4 TRBV5-5 - 13 - CASSLAGGEKLFF TGTGCCAGCAGCTTGGCCGGGGGTGAAAAACTGTTTTTT
TRBJ2-7 TRBV11-3 TRBD1 16 - CASSLKTGVMGYEQYF TGTGCCAGCAGCCTGAAAACAGGGGTGATGGGATACGAGCAGTACTTC
TRBJ1-1 TRBV11-2 - 14 - CASSLDPGSTEAFF TGTGCCAGCAGCTTAGATCCGGGATCCACTGAAGCTTTCTTT
TRBJ2-3 TRBV7-9 TRBD2 14 - CASSYTGGADTQYF TGTGCCAGCAGCTATACGGGAGGGGCCGATACGCAGTATTTT
TRBJ2-5 TRBV7-9 TRBD2 16 - CASSLYSRGAWETQYF TGTGCCAGCAGCTTATACTCGCGGGGGGCCTGGGAGACCCAGTACTTC
TRBJ1-1 TRBV7-3 - 15 - CASSLITIVNTEAFF TGTGCCAGCAGCTTAATCACGATAGTTAACACTGAAGCTTTCTTT
TRBJ2-2 TRBV5-1 TRBD1 17 - CASSLHTGTANTGELFF TGCGCCAGCAGCTTACATACAGGGACAGCTAACACCGGGGAGCTGTTTTTT
TRBJ1-1 TRBV13 - 13 - CASSLVRVTEAFF TGTGCCAGCAGCTTAGTTCGAGTCACTGAAGCTTTCTTT
TRBJ2-6 TRBV7-3 TRBD1 16 - CASSPTGGAGANVLTF TGTGCCAGCAGCCCGACAGGGGGCGCTGGGGCCAACGTCCTGACTTTC
TRBJ2-3 TRBV9 TRBD2 17 once CASSVGTSGRALDTQYF TGTGCCAGCAGCGTCGGGACTAGCGGGAGGGCCTTAGATACGCAGTATTTT
TRBJ2-3 TRBV6-5 TRBD1 14 - CASRRTGGPNTQYF TGTGCCAGCAGGCGGACAGGGGGCCCGAATACGCAGTATTTT
TRBJ2-1 TRBV7-7 TRBD2 12 - CASSLGGSEQFF TGTGCCAGCAGCTTGGGCGGGAGTGAGCAGTTCTTC
TRBJ2-2 TRBV4-2 - 14 - CASSQDLNTGELFF TGTGCCAGCAGCCAAGATTTAAACACCGGGGAGCTGTTTTTT
TRBJ1-2 TRBV29-1 - 14 - CSVEGGDRNYGYTF TGCAGCGTTGAGGGAGGGGATAGGAACTATGGCTACACCTTC
TRBJ2-1 TRBV11-1 TRBD2 16 once CASSYSSGGVYNEQFF TGTGCCAGCAGTTACTCTAGCGGGGGGGTGTACAATGAGCAGTTCTTC
TRBJ1-2 TRBV4-1 - 13 - CASSQDYGDGYTF TGCGCCAGCAGCCAAGATTACGGGGATGGCTACACCTTC
TRBJ2-2 TRBV19 TRBD1 12 - CASRTGGGELFF TGTGCCTCAAGGACAGGGGGCGGGGAGCTGTTTTTT
TRBJ1-1 TRBV28 - 13 - CASSLGRNTEAFF TGTGCCAGCAGTTTAGGTAGGAACACTGAAGCTTTCTTT
TRBJ1-1 TRBV6-5 TRBD1 13 - CASSRQGMTEAFF TGTGCCAGCAGCCGACAGGGAATGACTGAAGCTTTCTTT
TRBJ2-3 TRBV5-4 TRBD1 15 - CASSPRQGGTDTQYF TGTGCCAGCAGCCCCCGACAGGGGGGCACAGATACGCAGTATTTT
TRBJ2-5 TRBV7-2 TRBD1 15 few CASSRAGTGEETQYF TGTGCCAGCAGCCGAGCCGGGACAGGAGAGGAGACCCAGTACTTC
TRBJ2-1 TRBV7-9 - 15 - CASSLAAGPYNEQFF TGTGCCAGCAGCTTAGCGGCAGGGCCATACAATGAGCAGTTCTTC
TRBJ2-7 TRBV2 - 10 - CASGPYEQYF TGTGCCAGCGGCCCCTACGAGCAGTACTTC
TRBJ1-4 TRBV11-1 - 13 - CASSLSSGEKLFF TGTGCCAGCAGCTTATCTTCCGGTGAAAAACTGTTTTTT
TRBJ2-7 TRBV19 - 13 - CASSTTANYEQYF TGTGCCAGTAGTACGACAGCCAACTACGAGCAGTACTTC
TRBJ2-1 TRBV19 TRBD2 16 - CASSSIAGGLYNEQFF TGTGCCAGTAGTTCTATAGCGGGAGGGCTTTACAATGAGCAGTTCTTC
TRBJ1-2 TRBV6-5 TRBD1 14 - CASSYETGFGGYTF TGTGCCAGCAGCTACGAGACAGGGTTCGGTGGCTACACCTTC
TRBJ2-5 TRBV7-9 TRBD1 15 few CASSLVAGGRGTQYF TGTGCCAGCAGCCTGGTGGCAGGGGGAAGGGGGACCCAGTACTTC
TRBJ1-2 TRBV13 - 15 few CASSRNLNSQYGYTF TGTGCCAGCAGCCGCAACCTTAACTCACAGTATGGCTACACCTTC
TRBJ2-3 TRBV4-3 TRBD2 15 - CASSHPSGGADTQYF TGCGCCAGCAGCCATCCTAGCGGGGGTGCAGATACGCAGTATTTT
TRBJ2-3 TRBV4-1 TRBD1 17 - CASSPRTGGISTDTQYF TGCGCCAGCAGCCCTCGGACAGGGGGTATTTCTACAGATACGCAGTATTTT
TRBJ2-7 TRBV7-9 - 15 once CATPSGDGSSYEQYF TGTGCGACACCGTCTGGCGATGGAAGCTCCTACGAGCAGTACTTC
TRBJ1-1 TRBV9 TRBD1 14 - CASSAYDRGGRAFF TGTGCCAGCAGCGCCTACGACAGGGGAGGGCGAGCTTTCTTT
TRBJ1-1 TRBV10-3 - 14 - CAISEGTVNTEAFF TGTGCCATCAGTGAGGGAACAGTAAACACTGAAGCTTTCTTT
TRBJ2-3 TRBV5-1 - 16 - CASSATGMEYVDTQYF TGCGCCAGCAGCGCAACAGGGATGGAATACGTAGATACGCAGTATTTT
TRBJ1-1 TRBV5-1 - 15 - CASSFGQTGNTEAFF TGCGCCAGCAGCTTTGGACAGACCGGGAACACTGAAGCTTTCTTT
TRBJ2-5 TRBV7-8 TRBD2 18 - CASSLWPLAGVSGETQYF TGTGCCAGCAGCTTATGGCCCCTAGCGGGGGTTTCGGGGGAGACCCAGTACTTC